This entry features one TCR beta chain sequence. Its matching antigen is unknown. This entry comes from a study of OX40 agonist ivuxolimab in advanced cancers. About the study: Those enrolled were around 87% male, with a mean age of about 66 years and ages from roughly 20 to 85. Notes on the study in general: The investigators did not determine what antigen specificity the expanded peripheral T cells had.

The CDR3 is 14 residues long. The germline V gene encodes CDR1 GTSNPN and CDR2 SVGIG (reference sequence). V shed 0 bases and J 7 bases; nucleotides not matched to a gene: 7. Autoimmune disease history or systemic immunosuppression meant exclusion. Method: immunoSEQ multiplex PCR; TCRdb's copy keeps in-frame clones and lacks some. The table lists under 80,000 clones, approximately 91% of them singletons, with 0.75% to 0.85% in the top ten. The specimen was CD4+ or CD8+ T cells sorted from blood, collected in a trial of the OX40 agonist ivuxolimab. The sequence came from an adult with an advanced solid tumor such as melanoma, head and neck, liver or kidney cancer. V gene TRBV30 combines with J gene TRBJ2-5; TRBD2 matches 8 bases. Here the CDR3 reads CAWSVPGGDSTQYF. As DNA, the CDR3 is TGTGCCTGGAGTGTTCCGGGAGGGGATTCGACCCAGTACTTC.